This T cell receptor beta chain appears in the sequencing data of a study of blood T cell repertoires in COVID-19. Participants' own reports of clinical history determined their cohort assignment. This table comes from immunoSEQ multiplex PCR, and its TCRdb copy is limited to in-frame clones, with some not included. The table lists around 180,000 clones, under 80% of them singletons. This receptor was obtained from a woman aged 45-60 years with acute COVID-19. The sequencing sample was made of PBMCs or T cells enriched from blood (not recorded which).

The CDR3 here is CASSFTQGGLEAFF. The CDR3 DNA is TGTGCCAGCAGCTTCACACAGGGTGGGCTAGAAGCTTTCTTT. The chain recombines TRBV11-2 with TRBJ1-1; a weak D match, TRBD1 (6 bases). CDR1 and CDR2 from the germline V gene are SGHAT and FQNNGV. This CDR3 has 14 amino acids. Deletions cut 3 bases from V and 8 bases from J, with 16 bases between.